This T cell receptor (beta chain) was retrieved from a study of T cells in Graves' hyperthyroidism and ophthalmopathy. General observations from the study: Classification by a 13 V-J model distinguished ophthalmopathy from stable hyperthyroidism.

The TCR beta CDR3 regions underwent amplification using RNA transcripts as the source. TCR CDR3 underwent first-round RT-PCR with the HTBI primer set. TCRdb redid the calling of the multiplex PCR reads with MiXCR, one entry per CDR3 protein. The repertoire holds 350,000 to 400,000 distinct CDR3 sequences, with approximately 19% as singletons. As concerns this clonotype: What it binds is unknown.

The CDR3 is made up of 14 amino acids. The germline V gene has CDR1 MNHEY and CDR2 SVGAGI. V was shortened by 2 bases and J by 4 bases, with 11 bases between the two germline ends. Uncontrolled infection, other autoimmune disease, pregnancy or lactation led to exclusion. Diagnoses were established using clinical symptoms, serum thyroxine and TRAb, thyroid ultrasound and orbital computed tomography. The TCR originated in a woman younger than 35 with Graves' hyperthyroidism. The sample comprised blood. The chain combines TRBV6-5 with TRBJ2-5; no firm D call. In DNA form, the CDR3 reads TGTGCCAGCAGTTACCGTGGGTTGGGAGAGACCCAGTACTTC. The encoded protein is CASSYRGLGETQYF.